The T cell receptor beta chain under discussion was sequenced for a study of T cell repertoires in cytomegalovirus infection. The overall study: Public signatures in TCR beta pointed to CMV infection and matching HLA type.

TCRdb independently ran MiXCR on the reads; one entry per CDR3 protein. The sample has some 390,000 distinct CDR3 sequences, around 18% seen once. Trimming removed 3 bases from V and 0 bases from J, with 10 bases in between. In germline, CDR1 is SGHTA, CDR2 FQGNSA. The CDR3 covers 15 residues. The receptor was derived from a human donor in good health (CMV status not recorded). Some clones in this sample may be carry-over from other donors' samples. The chain uses TRBV7-2 and TRBJ2-3, with D perhaps TRBD2 (5 bases). The sequencing input was PBMCs. The CDR3 region is CASSFRRTSTDTQYF. For the CDR3, the DNA is TGTGCCAGCAGCTTTAGGCGGACTAGCACAGATACGCAGTATTTT.